Listed here are 21 T cell receptor beta chains from one sample, sequenced in a study of blood T cell repertoires in COVID-19. TCRdb's copy holds only in-frame clones and misses some; the assay was immunoSEQ multiplex PCR. The sample contains about 140,000 clones, 70% to 90% of which appear only once. Sequences were obtained from peripheral blood. The source of these receptors is a human donor in a cohort sampled during active COVID-19.

This rearrangement joins TRBV19 to TRBJ2-3, with 9 bases lining up with TRBD2. With V trimmed by 4 bases and J by 5 bases, 1 base remained unmatched. Germline V lookup: CDR1 LNHDA, CDR2 SQIVND (reference sequence). The CDR3 runs 13 residues. Here the CDR3 reads CASSTRGGDTQYF. CDR3 coding DNA: TGTGCCAGTAGTACGCGGGGGGGAGATACGCAGTATTTT.

The rearrangement joins TRBV5-1 to TRBJ2-7, with D possibly being TRBD2 (6 bases). The germline V gene encodes CDR1 SGHRS and CDR2 YFSETQ. Deletions cut 0 bases from V and 0 bases from J, with 7 bases between. The CDR3 contains 14 residues. This CDR3 is CASSLASASYEQYF. The CDR3, as DNA: TGCGCCAGCAGCTTGGCTAGCGCCTCCTACGAGCAGTACTTC.

The gene calls are TRBV6-6 and TRBJ1-2; TRBD1 is a possible D gene (6 bases). V was pared by 2 bases and J by 5 bases, with 12 bases between. The CDR3 extends over 14 amino acids. Germline values: CDR1 MNHNY, CDR2 SVGAGI (reference sequence). CDR3 coding DNA: TGTGCCAGCAGTTACGGACAGCAACCTTATGGCTACACCTTC. Translation gives CASSYGQQPYGYTF.

The table lists this clone with a count of one. The chain joins TRBV4-2 to TRBJ1-5, with 7 bases lining up with TRBD1. V shed 0 bases and J 6 bases; nucleotides not matched to a gene: 8. The germline V gene encodes CDR1 LGHNA and CDR2 YNFKEQ. This CDR3 contains 16 residues. CDR3 in DNA: TGTGCCAGCAGCCAAGACTACGACAGGGTGGGTCAGCCCCAGCATTTT. Amino acids: CASSQDYDRVGQPQHF.

The chain carries TRBV10-1 and TRBJ2-3; 8 positions match TRBD2. This CDR3 has 15 amino acids. CDR1 is WNHNN and CDR2 is SYGVQD in the germline V gene (reference sequence). The V gene end was trimmed by 8 bases and the J gene end by 2 bases; junction bases not matched to a gene: 9. The chain's CDR3 is CASRGDSGATDTQYF. The CDR3, as DNA: TGCGCCAGCCGCGGTGATAGCGGGGCCACAGATACGCAGTATTTT.

The chain combines TRBV7-3 with TRBJ2-7; the match to TRBD1 covers 9 bases. The germline CDR1 and CDR2 sequences are SGHTA and FQGTGA. V dropped 5 bases and J dropped 5; count of bases not matched to a gene: 7. The CDR3 is 14 amino acids. This chain's CDR3 is CASSAGTGRHEQYF. CDR3 coding DNA: TGTGCCAGCAGCGCCGGGACAGGGAGGCACGAGCAGTACTTC. The variable domain in full, completed from reference TRBV7-3 and TRBJ2-7, reads GAGVSQTPSNKVTEKGKYVELRCDPISGHTALYWYRQSLGQGPEFLIYFQGTGAADDSGLPNDRFFAVRPEGSVSTLKIQRTERGDSAVYLCASSAGTGRHEQYFGPGTRLTVT.

The rearrangement links TRBV6-5 to TRBJ2-1; D is possibly TRBD1 (6 bases). Deletions cut 6 bases from V and 4 bases from J, with 16 bases between. CDR3 length: 15 residues. Looked up from germline, CDR1 is MNHEY and CDR2 is SVGAGI. Here the CDR3 DNA reads TGTGCCAGCAGCCCACCGAGGGGGTCTTACAATGAGCAGTTCTTC. Amino acids: CASSPPRGSYNEQFF.

This chain links TRBV19 with TRBJ2-2, with 10 positions matching TRBD2. The CDR3 contains 14 residues. Germline assignment: CDR1 LNHDA and CDR2 SQIVND (reference sequence). V gave up 7 bases and J gave up 7 bases; unmatched junction bases: 6. The CDR3 coding sequence is TGTGCCAGTAAGGGGCAGCGGGAGGGCGGGGAGCTGTTTTTT. This gives the protein CASKGQREGGELFF.

The V call is TRBV12-3 or TRBV12-4, the J call TRBJ2-5, with D perhaps TRBD2 (6 bases). The CDR3 has 13 amino acids. V was cut by 8 bases and J by 2 bases, with 12 bases left in between. CDR3 amino acids: CASRWTNQETQYF. CDR3 nucleotide sequence: TGTGCCAGCCGCTGGACTAATCAAGAGACCCAGTACTTC.

This chain connects TRBV28 to TRBJ2-1; a weak D match, TRBD2 (6 bases). Trimming left V 6 bases short and J 1 base short, with 22 bases between. In germline, CDR1 is MDHEN, CDR2 SYDVKM. The CDR3 spans 18 residues. This CDR3 reads CASSLPGLQTRSYNEQFF. The DNA of the CDR3 is TGTGCCAGCAGCCTCCCGGGACTCCAGACCAGATCCTACAATGAGCAGTTCTTC.

This rearrangement joins TRBV6-6 to TRBJ2-3; 10 bases match TRBD2. V dropped 7 bases and J dropped 5; count of bases not matched to a gene: 12. The CDR3 is 16 amino acids. CDR1 MNHNY and CDR2 SVGAGI come from the germline V gene (reference sequence). The CDR3 region has the DNA TGTGCCAGCACCCATGGGGCTAGCGGGGGAGTAGATACGCAGTATTTT. Translation: CASTHGASGGVDTQYF.

The rearrangement joins TRBV11-2 to TRBJ2-1; D gene ambiguous. The V end was cut by 1 base, the J end by 0 bases, with 10 bases between. The length of the CDR3 is 16 residues. The germline CDR1 and CDR2 sequences are SGHAT and FQNNGV. The CDR3 loop is CASSLGQARSYNEQFF. The CDR3 DNA reads as TGTGCCAGCAGCTTAGGGCAGGCCCGCTCCTACAATGAGCAGTTCTTC.

The CDR3 sequence: CASSYLLAGRNNEQFF. The CDR3 DNA sequence: TGTGCCAGCAGTTACCTACTAGCGGGGAGAAACAATGAGCAGTTCTTC. This chain links TRBV6-5 with TRBJ2-1; TRBD2 agrees at 10 bases. Per germline, CDR1 MNHEY and CDR2 SVGAGI. CDR3 size: 16 residues. V trimming: 2 bases; J trimming: 5 bases; junction bases outside the gene matches: 6.

The rearrangement joins TRBV2 to TRBJ2-1; a weak D match, TRBD2 (6 bases). Germline CDR1 SNHLY, CDR2 FYNNEI. The CDR3 extends over 14 amino acids. The V end was cut by 6 bases, the J end by 4 bases, with 13 bases between. The DNA for the CDR3 is TGTGCCAGCAGGTGGCGGGGCTCATACAATGAGCAGTTCTTC. Protein product: CASRWRGSYNEQFF.

CDR3 bases: TGCAGTGCTAGTAGCGGGATGGGCAATGAGCAGTTCTTC. This gives the protein CSASSGMGNEQFF. This chain links TRBV20-1 with TRBJ2-1, with 8 bases matching TRBD2. The CDR3 loop spans 13 amino acids. The V and J ends lost 3 bases and 6 bases, in that order; junction bases with no gene match: 4. The V gene's germline CDR1 is DFQATT and CDR2 SNEGSKA (reference sequence).

The chain uses TRBV27 and TRBJ1-1; a weak D match, TRBD1 (6 bases). This CDR3 is built from 17 residues. The ends were cut back, 4 bases at V and 3 bases at J, with 21 bases in the middle. Germline-derived CDR1 and CDR2 are MNHEY and SMNVEV (reference sequence). CDR3 nucleotides: TGTGCCAGCAGTTGGCGACAGGATAGGGGTTTAGACACTGAAGCTTTCTTT. This encodes CASSWRQDRGLDTEAFF.

This chain links TRBV10-3 with TRBJ1-1; 7 positions match TRBD1. Germline trimming cut 3 bases from V and 1 base from J; bases unmatched to any gene: 5. The CDR3 sequence is 15 residues long. The germline gives CDR1 ENHRY, CDR2 SYGVKD. Written as DNA, the CDR3 is TGTGCCATCAGTGACCCGGGACAGCCGAACACTGAAGCTTTCTTT. Its translation: CAISDPGQPNTEAFF.

The chain carries TRBV28 and TRBJ2-1; 8 positions agree with TRBD1. This CDR3 is built from 16 residues. Trimming took 5 bases from V and 2 from J; bases not matched to a gene: 8. The V gene's germline CDR1 is MDHEN and CDR2 SYDVKM. Here the CDR3 reads CASSRNRGKTYNEQFF. The CDR3 coding sequence is TGTGCCAGCAGTAGAAACAGGGGGAAGACCTACAATGAGCAGTTCTTC.

The chain is built from TRBV11-2 and TRBJ2-2; 7 nucleotides align to TRBD1. The CDR3 runs 15 residues. Germline V gene lookup returns CDR1 SGHAT and CDR2 FQNNGV. Losses at the gene ends were 1 base for V and 6 bases for J; bases not matched to a gene: 5. CDR3 DNA: TGTGCCAGCAGCTTAGGTCACAGGGGCCCCGGGGAGCTGTTTTTT. Protein sequence: CASSLGHRGPGELFF.

CDR3 nucleotides: TGCAGCGTTGAAGATTTCAGGTCAACGAGCGAGCAGTTCTTC. Its translation: CSVEDFRSTSEQFF. V usage is TRBV29-1 and J usage is TRBJ2-1; no firm D call. The CDR3 length is 14 residues. Deletions cut 0 bases from V and 10 bases from J, with 16 bases between. Germline lookup yields CDR1 SQVTM and CDR2 ANQGSEA.

The chain joins TRBV11-2 to TRBJ1-2, with D maybe TRBD1 (5 bases). The V end lost 0 bases, the J end lost 5 bases, and 10 bases lay between the germline ends. Germline V gene sequence: CDR1 SGHAT, CDR2 FQNNGV. CDR3 length: 14 amino acids. CDR3: CASSLEGGGYGYTF. Written as DNA, the CDR3 is TGTGCCAGCAGCTTAGAGGGCGGGGGATATGGCTACACCTTC.